The T cell receptor beta chain under discussion was sequenced for a study of cytomegalovirus exposure and HLA in healthy donors. The overall study: Ancestry clustering placed roughly four fifths of several hundred genotyped donors in the Caucasian-associated cluster.

Notes on the study in general: Segments of the TCR beta V type were, in most cases, productive about 87% or about 30% of the time in an earlier analysis. Roughly uniform sequencing depth across donors was assumed, possibly incorrectly.

13 Jbeta primers and 60 Vbeta primers were used for the PCR. Libraries were prepared by immunoSEQ multiplex PCR; TCRdb keeps only in-frame clonotypes and omits some of them. The sample consists of over 130,000 clones, around 81% of them appearing once. Details on this clone: Its specificity is not known.

The V end was cut by 4 bases, the J end by 6 bases, with 13 bases between. The CDR3 totals 14 residues. The germline gives CDR1 SGHDN, CDR2 FVKESK. The chain combines TRBV14 with TRBJ2-1; D might be TRBD1 (7 bases). Sequencing input: PBMCs. This TCR was sampled from a man between 45 and 60 years old in good health and CMV-seronegative. CDR3 nucleotides: TGTGCCAGCAGCCTAAGACAGGGAGGCAATGAGCAGTTCTTC. Residues: CASSLRQGGNEQFF.